Shown below are 30 T cell receptor beta chains from a single sample sequenced in a study of response to subunit inactivated influenza vaccine. TCRdb reprocessed the RT-PCR reads via MiXCR and lists one record per CDR3 protein. The table lists a few hundred thousand distinct CDR3 sequences, 12% to 15% of them singletons. Sequences were derived from PBMCs from blood, sampled less than 13 days after vaccination. These receptors originate from a man in his fifties or sixties who received an inactivated influenza vaccine.

The chain carries TRBV10-3 and TRBJ2-1; 7 nucleotides line up with TRBD1. The CDR3 is made up of 16 amino acids. Germline V gives CDR1 ENHRY, CDR2 SYGVKD. With 3 bases clipped from V and 3 bases from J, the junction kept 8 bases outside the gene matches. Written as DNA, the CDR3 is TGTGCCATCAGTGATCCTACGACAGGGCTCTACAATGAGCAGTTCTTC. This gives the protein CAISDPTTGLYNEQFF.

This clonotype has ten or more counts. The chain is built from TRBV12-3 or TRBV12-4 and TRBJ1-2; weak D call: TRBD1 (5 bases). Trimming took off 8 bases at V and 4 bases at J, with 17 bases between the two ends. The CDR3 contains 14 residues. CDR3 sequence: CASGKGLPIYGYTF. The CDR3 DNA is TGTGCCAGCGGGAAGGGACTTCCGATCTATGGCTACACCTTC.

The gene calls are TRBV10-3 and TRBJ2-7, with 7 positions matching TRBD1. CDR3 length equals 14 residues. Germline CDR1 ENHRY, CDR2 SYGVKD. The V gene end was trimmed by 6 bases and the J gene end by 1 base; junction bases not matched to a gene: 6. CDR3 coding DNA: TGTGCCATCAGGGGGACAGAACTTTCCTACGAGCAGTACTTC. This encodes CAIRGTELSYEQYF.

In regard to this clonotype: A much larger clone is a single base away; this may be a read error. The chain recombines TRBV20-1 with TRBJ2-1, with 9 bases fitting TRBD1. The CDR3 spans 13 residues. V trimming: 6 bases; J trimming: 7 bases; junction bases outside the gene matches: 7. Germline lookup yields CDR1 DFQATT and CDR2 SNEGSKA (reference sequence). CDR3 in DNA: TGCAGTGCCAAACAGGGGGCGGTTAATGAGCAGTTCTTC. This encodes CSAKQGAVNEQFF.

This clonotype occurred a few times. This rearrangement joins TRBV12-3 or TRBV12-4 to TRBJ2-1, with 8 bases matching TRBD1. There are 15 residues in the CDR3. The J segment lost 2 bases and the V segment lost 1 base, leaving 1 base of the junction unmatched. CDR3 amino acids: CASSLGDRTYNEQFF. For the CDR3, the DNA is TGTGCCAGCAGTTTAGGGGACAGGACCTACAATGAGCAGTTCTTC.

The J gene is TRBJ2-7, the V gene TRBV29-1; maybe TRBD1 (5 bases). The length of the CDR3 is 12 residues. V lost 0 bases, J lost 7 bases, and 10 bases lay in between. Germline V gene sequence: CDR1 SQVTM, CDR2 ANQGSEA. The CDR3 nucleotides are TGCAGCGTTGAAGACAGGGAAAATGAGCAGTACTTC. Translation gives CSVEDRENEQYF.

This clonotype was seen repeatedly, ten times or more. V and J are TRBV4-3 and TRBJ2-1, with D unresolved. This CDR3 has 13 amino acids. The V gene lost 0 bases and the J gene lost 15 bases, with 15 bases spanning the gap. CDR1 and CDR2 (germline): LGHNA, YSLEER. Written as DNA, the CDR3 is TGCGCCAGCAGCCAAGATAGAGCTATGCCGAGGTTCTTC. This sequence encodes CASSQDRAMPRFF.

The sample holds many counts of this clonotype. This chain connects TRBV12-3 or TRBV12-4 to TRBJ1-2; TRBD1 aligns across 8 bases. The V gene end was trimmed by 2 bases and the J gene end by 4 bases; junction bases not matched to a gene: 6. The CDR3 loop spans 15 amino acids. CDR3 coding DNA: TGTGCCAGCAGTTTATGGGACAGGACCTTCTATGGCTACACCTTC. The encoded protein is CASSLWDRTFYGYTF.

This clonotype was detected a few times. The chain couples TRBV18 to TRBJ2-7, with D tentatively TRBD1 (5 bases). Germline assignment: CDR1 KGHSH and CDR2 LQKENI. Trimming removed 6 bases from V and 3 bases from J, with 18 bases in between. The CDR3 contains 15 residues. This CDR3 reads CASSPADTLFYEQYF. CDR3 sequence (DNA): TGTGCCAGCTCCCCGGCGGACACCTTATTCTACGAGCAGTACTTC.

This chain links TRBV7-2 with TRBJ1-1; D ambiguous. This CDR3 spans 14 amino acids. With 7 bases removed from V and 2 bases from J, the gap between germline ends came to 14 bases. Germline CDR1 and CDR2: SGHTA and FQGNSA. CDR3 DNA: TGTGCCAGCACCACCGCAGCCTCTAACACTGAAGCTTTCTTT. Its protein product is CASTTAASNTEAFF.

In this sample, this clonotype turned up many times. The gene calls are TRBV29-1 and TRBJ2-1; 8 nucleotides match TRBD2. The CDR3 contains 15 residues. Germline trimming cut 2 bases from V and 6 bases from J; bases unmatched to any gene: 9. Germline V gene lookup returns CDR1 SQVTM and CDR2 ANQGSEA. This CDR3 reads CSVERTGGPGNEQFF. In nucleotides, the CDR3 is TGCAGCGTTGAACGAACGGGGGGGCCCGGCAATGAGCAGTTCTTC.

The gene calls are TRBV2 and TRBJ2-1; 9 nucleotides align to TRBD2. The CDR3 extends over 15 amino acids. After removal of 2 bases from V and 8 bases from J, the junction contained 7 bases not matched to a gene. The germline gives CDR1 SNHLY, CDR2 FYNNEI. The CDR3 region is CASSELASGNHEQFF. The CDR3 DNA reads TGTGCCAGCAGTGAATTGGCTAGCGGGAATCATGAGCAGTTCTTC.

In this sample, this clonotype turned up a few times. The rearrangement joins TRBV21-1 to TRBJ2-7; the DNA was not used to check the table's D call, TRBD2. TRBV21-1 is reported as a pseudogene. The CDR3 runs to 16 residues. The CDR3 spells CASSLPGLAWPNEQYF. DNA of the CDR3: TGTGCCAGCAGCTTGCCGGGACTAGCGTGGCCCAACGAGCAGTACTTC.

This chain connects TRBV5-1 to TRBJ2-5, with a tentative D call TRBD1 (6 bases). The CDR3 sequence is 13 residues long. Germline V gives CDR1 SGHRS, CDR2 YFSETQ. V was trimmed by 4 bases and J by 1 base, leaving 8 bases between them. The CDR3 is CASSRDIQETQYF. Written as DNA, the CDR3 is TGCGCCAGCAGCCGGGACATCCAAGAGACCCAGTACTTC.

This clonotype was recorded a few times. The chain combines TRBV5-1 with TRBJ2-3; perhaps TRBD2 as D (6 bases). CDR1 is SGHRS and CDR2 is YFSETQ in the germline V gene. This CDR3 contains 15 residues. V shed 2 bases and J shed 4 bases, with 14 bases lying between them. In nucleotides, the CDR3 is TGCGCCAGCAGCTTCGTCGGGAGTGGGGCAGATACGCAGTATTTT. This gives the protein CASSFVGSGADTQYF. Combining the CDR3 with reference TRBV5-1 and TRBJ2-3 gives the whole variable domain KAGVTQTPRYLIKTRGQQVTLSCSPISGHRSVSWYQQTPGQGLQFLFEYFSETQRNKGNFPGRFSGRQFSNSRSEMNVSTLELGDSALYLCASSFVGSGADTQYFGPGTRLTVL.

This chain joins TRBV20-1 and TRBJ2-7; D is undetermined. Trimming stripped 1 base from V and 3 bases from J, with 7 bases between. Germline CDR1 is DFQATT and CDR2 is SNEGSKA (reference sequence). The CDR3 is made up of 12 amino acids. This chain's CDR3 is CSARADLYEQYF. The CDR3, as DNA: TGCAGTGCTAGAGCGGACCTCTACGAGCAGTACTTC.

The chain employs TRBV29-1 and TRBJ2-5; 9 bases align to TRBD1. Germline values: CDR1 SQVTM, CDR2 ANQGSEA. The CDR3 is made up of 12 amino acids. The V gene end was trimmed by 6 bases and the J gene end by 5 bases; junction bases not matched to a gene: 4. The CDR3 DNA is TGCAGCGTCCACGACAGGGGGGAGACCCAGTACTTC. Translating gives CSVHDRGETQYF.

The V and J genes are TRBV6-6 and TRBJ2-1, with a possible D match to TRBD2 (5 bases). CDR1 MNHNY and CDR2 SVGAGI come from the germline V gene (reference sequence). The V gene lost 8 bases and the J gene lost 12 bases, with 17 bases spanning the gap. The length of the CDR3 is 12 residues. In nucleotides, the CDR3 is TGTGCCAGCGGCATTCACGAGGGCGGGCAGTTCTTC. Protein product: CASGIHEGGQFF.

This clonotype was seen only once. The J gene is TRBJ1-4, the V gene TRBV19, with D possibly being TRBD1 (5 bases). V was pared by 5 bases and J by 4 bases, with 11 bases between. This CDR3 is built from 14 residues. CDR1 is LNHDA, CDR2 SQIVND, per germline (reference sequence). CDR3 in DNA: TGTGCCAGTAGTGACCGCGACAGTAATGAAAAACTGTTTTTT. This translates into CASSDRDSNEKLFF.

The J gene is TRBJ2-6, the V gene TRBV5-1, with D perhaps TRBD1 (5 bases). The length of the CDR3 is 18 residues. Deletions cut 0 bases from V and 1 base from J, with 14 bases between. Germline loops: CDR1 SGHRS, CDR2 YFSETQ. CDR3 residues: CASSLVPGLSSGANVLTF. DNA of the CDR3: TGCGCCAGCAGCTTGGTCCCAGGGCTCTCGTCTGGGGCCAACGTCCTGACTTTC.

The sample holds a few counts of this clonotype. The V gene is TRBV6-5, the J gene TRBJ2-5, with D maybe TRBD2 (5 bases). Germline V gene data show CDR1 as MNHEY and CDR2 as SVGAGI. The CDR3 is 13 residues long. The V end lost 2 bases, the J end lost 5 bases, and 9 bases lay between the germline ends. The CDR3 is CASSYRGYETQYF. The CDR3 DNA reads TGTGCCAGCAGTTACAGAGGGTACGAGACCCAGTACTTC.

The V and J genes are TRBV5-1 and TRBJ2-5; D remains ambiguous. This CDR3 is built from 15 residues. Germline CDR1 reads SGHRS; CDR2 reads YFSETQ. V lost 0 bases, J lost 0 bases, and 9 bases lay in between. This chain's CDR3 is CASSLVSHNQETQYF. The CDR3 DNA is TGCGCCAGCAGCTTGGTCAGCCACAACCAAGAGACCCAGTACTTC.

This clonotype has only a few counts. This chain joins TRBV7-2 and TRBJ2-7; TRBD2 matches at 9 bases. The CDR3 is made up of 16 amino acids. V was pared by 3 bases and J by 3 bases, with 9 bases of the junction left unmatched. The germline V gene has CDR1 SGHTA and CDR2 FQGNSA. CDR3 protein: CASSLTSGGGFYEQYF. In nucleotides, the CDR3 is TGTGCCAGCAGCTTGACTAGCGGAGGTGGATTCTACGAGCAGTACTTC.

This clonotype was detected only a few times. V and J are TRBV3-1 and TRBJ2-3; D may be TRBD2 (7 bases). Germline CDR1 is LGHDT and CDR2 is YNNKEL (reference sequence). V shed 4 bases and J shed 0 bases, with 23 bases lying between them. The length of the CDR3 is 19 residues. The CDR3 spells CASSLNGPRGPTSTDTQYF. CDR3 coding DNA: TGTGCCAGCAGCCTTAACGGACCGCGGGGGCCGACAAGCACAGATACGCAGTATTTT.

The chain couples TRBV6-5 to TRBJ2-7; 7 bases are a match to TRBD2. Germline V gives CDR1 MNHEY, CDR2 SVGAGI. With V trimmed by 2 bases and J by 2 bases, 6 bases remained unmatched. CDR3 length: 15 residues. CDR3 bases: TGTGCCAGCAGTTACCAGGCTAGCGGAACCTACGAGCAGTACTTC. It codes for CASSYQASGTYEQYF.

This clonotype was counted between two and nine times. The V call is TRBV2, the J call TRBJ2-2; possibly TRBD2 for D (6 bases). V lost 6 bases, J lost 5 bases, and 16 bases lay in between. The CDR3 has 15 amino acids. The V gene's germline CDR1 is SNHLY and CDR2 FYNNEI. CDR3 bases: TGTGCCAGCAGAATATTGCTTGGGGGGACCGGGGAGCTGTTTTTT. Translated, it gives CASRILLGGTGELFF.

The rearrangement links TRBV10-3 to TRBJ2-3, with 10 bases that match TRBD1. The V gene end was trimmed by 8 bases and the J gene end by 0 bases; junction bases not matched to a gene: 2. CDR1 ENHRY and CDR2 SYGVKD come from the germline V gene. The CDR3 loop spans 14 amino acids. The CDR3 is CAIAGQGSTDTQYF. CDR3 sequence (DNA): TGTGCCATCGCGGGACAGGGGAGCACAGATACGCAGTATTTT.

The chain carries TRBV7-3 and TRBJ1-1; no firm D call. CDR3 size: 15 residues. Germline V gene lookup returns CDR1 SGHTA and CDR2 FQGTGA. Deletions cut 5 bases from V and 3 bases from J, with 16 bases between. The CDR3: CASSPAGRRHTEAFF. As DNA, the CDR3 is TGTGCCAGCAGCCCCGCGGGGAGACGGCACACTGAAGCTTTCTTT.

This clonotype has a handful of counts. The V call is TRBV15, the J call TRBJ1-5; no reliable D call. The CDR3 runs 15 residues. The germline V gene encodes CDR1 LNHNV and CDR2 YYDKDF (reference sequence). V lost 0 bases, J lost 6 bases, and 12 bases lay in between. Here the CDR3 DNA reads TGTGCCACCAGCAGAGATATAACATTCGTTCAGCCCCAGCATTTT. It yields the protein CATSRDITFVQPQHF.

This clonotype appeared once. The CDR3 protein is CAWRRGGIYGYTF. CDR3 DNA sequence: TGTGCCTGGAGGAGGGGTGGGATCTATGGCTACACCTTC. The chain carries TRBV30 and TRBJ1-2, with D perhaps TRBD1 (5 bases). The CDR3 extends over 13 amino acids. In germline, CDR1 is GTSNPN, CDR2 SVGIG (reference sequence). V lost 3 bases and J 4 bases, leaving 12 bases between the germline ends. The full variable domain, completed using reference TRBV30 and TRBJ1-2, is SQTIHQWPATLVQPVGSPLSLECTVEGTSNPNLYWYRQAAGRGLQLLFYSVGIGQISSEVPQNLSASRPQDRQFILSSKKLLLSDSGFYLCAWRRGGIYGYTFGSGTRLTVV.